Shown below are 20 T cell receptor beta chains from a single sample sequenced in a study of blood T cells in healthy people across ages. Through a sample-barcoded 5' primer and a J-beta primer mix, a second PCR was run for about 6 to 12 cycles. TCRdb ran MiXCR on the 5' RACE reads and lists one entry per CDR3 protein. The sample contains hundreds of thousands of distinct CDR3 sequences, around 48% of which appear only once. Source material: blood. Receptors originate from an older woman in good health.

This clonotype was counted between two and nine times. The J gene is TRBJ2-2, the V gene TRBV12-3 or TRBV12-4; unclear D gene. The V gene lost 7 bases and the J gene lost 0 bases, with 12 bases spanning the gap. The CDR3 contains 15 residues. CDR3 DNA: TGTGCCAGCAAACGCGGCGGTTCGAACACCGGGGAGCTGTTTTTT. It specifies CASKRGGSNTGELFF.

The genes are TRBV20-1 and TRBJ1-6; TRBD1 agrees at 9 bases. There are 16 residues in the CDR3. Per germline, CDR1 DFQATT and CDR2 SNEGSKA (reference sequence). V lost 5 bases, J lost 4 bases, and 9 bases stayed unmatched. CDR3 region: CSAATGGLVYNSPLHF. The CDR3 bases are TGCAGTGCTGCGACAGGGGGATTGGTTTATAATTCACCCCTCCACTTT.

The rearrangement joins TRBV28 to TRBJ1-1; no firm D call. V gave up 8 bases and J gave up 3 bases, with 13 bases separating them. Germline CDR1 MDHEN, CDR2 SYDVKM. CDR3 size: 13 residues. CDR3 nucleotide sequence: TGTGCCAGCCTCGGTCCCTCCCACACTGAAGCTTTCTTT. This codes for CASLGPSHTEAFF. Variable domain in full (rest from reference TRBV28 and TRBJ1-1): DVKVTQSSRYLVKRTGEKVFLECVQDMDHENMFWYRQDPGLGLRLIYFSYDVKMKEKGDIPEGYSVSREKKERFSLILESASTNQTSMYLCASLGPSHTEAFFGQGTRLTVV.

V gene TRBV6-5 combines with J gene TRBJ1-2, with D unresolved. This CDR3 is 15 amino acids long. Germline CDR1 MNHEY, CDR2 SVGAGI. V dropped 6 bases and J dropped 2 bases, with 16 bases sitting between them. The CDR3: CASSINPGINYGYTF. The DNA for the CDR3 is TGTGCCAGCAGCATCAATCCGGGGATAAACTATGGCTACACCTTC.

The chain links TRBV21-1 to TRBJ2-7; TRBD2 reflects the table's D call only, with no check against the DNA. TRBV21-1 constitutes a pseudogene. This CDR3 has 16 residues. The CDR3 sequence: CASSVEGLAPSYEQYF. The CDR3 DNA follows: TGTGCCAGCAGCGTAGAGGGACTAGCGCCCTCCTACGAGCAGTACTTC.

CDR3 nucleotides: TGCGCCAGCAGCCCTGGACTAGCGGGAGGGGGAGATACGCAGTATTTT. Its translation: CASSPGLAGGGDTQYF. The V call is TRBV5-1, the J call TRBJ2-3, with 15 bases that match TRBD2. Germline lookup yields CDR1 SGHRS and CDR2 YFSETQ. Trimming removed 4 bases from V and 5 bases from J; junction bases left unmatched: 5. There are 16 residues in the CDR3.

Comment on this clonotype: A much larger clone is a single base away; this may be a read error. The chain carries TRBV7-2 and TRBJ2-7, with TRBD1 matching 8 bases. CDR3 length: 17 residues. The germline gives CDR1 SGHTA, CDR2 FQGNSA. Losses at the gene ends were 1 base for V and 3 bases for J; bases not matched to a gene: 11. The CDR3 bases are TGTGCCAGCAGCTTAGTACTTGGGGGACAGGAGAACTACGAGCAGTACTTC. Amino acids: CASSLVLGGQENYEQYF.

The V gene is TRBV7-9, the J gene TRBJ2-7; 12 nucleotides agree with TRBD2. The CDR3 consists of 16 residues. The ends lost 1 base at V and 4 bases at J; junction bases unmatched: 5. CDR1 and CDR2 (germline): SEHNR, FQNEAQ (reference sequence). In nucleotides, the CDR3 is TGTGCCAGCAGCTTAGTTGAGGGACTAGCGGGTTACGAGCAGTACTTC. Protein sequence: CASSLVEGLAGYEQYF.

The CDR3 spells CASILAGPEQYF. As DNA, the CDR3 is TGTGCCAGCATACTAGCGGGACCCGAGCAGTACTTC. V and J are TRBV2 and TRBJ2-7; TRBD2 aligns across 10 bases. Trimming removed 7 bases from V and 6 bases from J; junction bases left unmatched: 3. The CDR3 totals 12 residues. Germline V gene sequence: CDR1 SNHLY, CDR2 FYNNEI.

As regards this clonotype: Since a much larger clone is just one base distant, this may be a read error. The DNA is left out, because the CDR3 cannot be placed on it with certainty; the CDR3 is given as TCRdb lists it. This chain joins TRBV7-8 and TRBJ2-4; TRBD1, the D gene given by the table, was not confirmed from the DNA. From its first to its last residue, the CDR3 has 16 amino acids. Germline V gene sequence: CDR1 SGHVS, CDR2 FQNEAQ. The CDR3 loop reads CASSLAVGQGIYERYF.

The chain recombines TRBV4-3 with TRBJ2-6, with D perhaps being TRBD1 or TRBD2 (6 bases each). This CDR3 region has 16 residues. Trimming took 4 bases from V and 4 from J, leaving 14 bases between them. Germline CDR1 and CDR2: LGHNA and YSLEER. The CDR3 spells CASSPFGGLGANVLTF. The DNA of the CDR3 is TGCGCCAGCAGCCCATTCGGGGGCCTGGGGGCCAACGTCCTGACTTTC.

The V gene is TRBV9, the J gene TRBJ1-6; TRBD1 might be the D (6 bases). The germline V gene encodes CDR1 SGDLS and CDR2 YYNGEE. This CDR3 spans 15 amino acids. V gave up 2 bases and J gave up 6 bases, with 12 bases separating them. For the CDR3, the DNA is TGTGCCAGCAGCGTCGGGGGGGCGAGTAATTCACCCCTCCACTTT. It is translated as CASSVGGASNSPLHF.

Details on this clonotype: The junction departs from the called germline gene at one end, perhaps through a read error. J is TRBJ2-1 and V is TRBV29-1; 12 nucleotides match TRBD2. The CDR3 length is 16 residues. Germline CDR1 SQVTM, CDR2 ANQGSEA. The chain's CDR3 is CGVVPTSGSSYNEQFF. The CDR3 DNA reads TGCGGCGTCGTGCCGACTAGCGGGAGCTCCTACAATGAGCAGTTCTTC.

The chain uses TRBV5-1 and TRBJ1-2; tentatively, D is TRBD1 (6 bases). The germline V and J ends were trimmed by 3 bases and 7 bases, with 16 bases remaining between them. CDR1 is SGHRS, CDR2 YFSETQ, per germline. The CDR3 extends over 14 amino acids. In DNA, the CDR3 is TGCGCCAGCAGCTCCGGGGGGCTGGGCTGTGGCTACACCTTC. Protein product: CASSSGGLGCGYTF.

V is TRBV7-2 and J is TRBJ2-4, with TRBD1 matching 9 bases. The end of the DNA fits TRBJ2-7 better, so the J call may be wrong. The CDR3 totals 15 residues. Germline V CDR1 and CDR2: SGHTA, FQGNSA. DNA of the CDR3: TGTGCCAGCAGCTTAGACAGGACAGGGGAGTACGAGCAGTACTTC. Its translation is CASSLDRTGEYEQYF.

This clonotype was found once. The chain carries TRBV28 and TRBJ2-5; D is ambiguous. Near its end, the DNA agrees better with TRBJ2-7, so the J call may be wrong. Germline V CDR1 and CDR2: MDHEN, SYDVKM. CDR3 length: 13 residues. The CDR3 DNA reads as TGTGCCAGCAGTTCACAGCCACCTTGCGAGCAGTACTTC. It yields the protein CASSSQPPCEQYF.

CDR3 bases: TGCAGCGTTGATACGGCGAGCTCCTACAATGAGCAGTTCTTC. Translation gives CSVDTASSYNEQFF. The chain links TRBV29-1 to TRBJ2-1; D is unclear. The CDR3 consists of 14 residues. CDR1 is SQVTM, CDR2 ANQGSEA, per germline. Between the trimmed V and J ends, which lost 3 bases and 0 bases, there was a span of 9 bases.

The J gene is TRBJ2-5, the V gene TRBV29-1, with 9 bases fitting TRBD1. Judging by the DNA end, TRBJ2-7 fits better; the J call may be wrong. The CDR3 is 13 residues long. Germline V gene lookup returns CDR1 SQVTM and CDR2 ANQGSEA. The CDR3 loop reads CSVPDRGTYEQYF. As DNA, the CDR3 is TGCAGCGTCCCTGACAGGGGGACCTACGAGCAGTACTTC.

The CDR3 DNA is TGTGCCAGCAACTCAGGACTAGCGGGAATGAATGAGCAGTTCTTC. Translation: CASNSGLAGMNEQFF. The chain couples TRBV28 to TRBJ2-1, with 12 bases aligning to TRBD2. There are 15 residues in the CDR3. Trimming at V came to 7 bases and at J to 7 bases, leaving 8 bases not matched to a gene. Germline CDR1 and CDR2: MDHEN and SYDVKM.

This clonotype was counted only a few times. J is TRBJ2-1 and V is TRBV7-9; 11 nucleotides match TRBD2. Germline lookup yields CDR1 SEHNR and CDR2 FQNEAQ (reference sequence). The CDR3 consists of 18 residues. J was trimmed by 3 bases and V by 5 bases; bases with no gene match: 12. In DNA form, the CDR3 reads TGTGCCAGCAGCCTTATAGCGGGGGGGCCCGGGGTCTACAATGAGCAGTTCTTC. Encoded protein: CASSLIAGGPGVYNEQFF.